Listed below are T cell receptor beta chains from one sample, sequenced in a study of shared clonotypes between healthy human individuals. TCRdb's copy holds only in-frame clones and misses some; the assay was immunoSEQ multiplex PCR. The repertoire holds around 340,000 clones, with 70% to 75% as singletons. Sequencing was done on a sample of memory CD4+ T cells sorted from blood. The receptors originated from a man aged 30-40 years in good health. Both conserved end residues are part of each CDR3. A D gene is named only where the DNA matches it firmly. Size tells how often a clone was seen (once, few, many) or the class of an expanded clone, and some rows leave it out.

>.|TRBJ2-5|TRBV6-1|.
TGTGCCAGCAGTCGTGGGGGCCAAGAGACCCAGTACTTC
CASSRGGQETQYF
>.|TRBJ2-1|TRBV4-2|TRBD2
TGTGCCAGCAGCCAAATTCAGTCTAGCGGGAGCGCACACAATGAGCAGTTCTTC
CASSQIQSSGSAHNEQFF
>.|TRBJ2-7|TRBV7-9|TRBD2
TGTGCCAGCAGCTTAGCAGGACTAGCGGGCGGGTACGAGCAGTACTTC
CASSLAGLAGGYEQYF
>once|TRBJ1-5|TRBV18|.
TGTGCCAGCTCCCAGGACCGCAATCAGCCCCAGCATTTT
CASSQDRNQPQHF
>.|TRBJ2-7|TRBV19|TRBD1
TGTGCCAGTAGTACTCCCCCGGGACAGGGGAAATCCTACGAGCAGTACTTC
CASSTPPGQGKSYEQYF
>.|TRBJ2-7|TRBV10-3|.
TGTGCCATCAGTGAGTCGACGTCTGGATGGATTCGTTACTTC
CAISESTSGWIRYF
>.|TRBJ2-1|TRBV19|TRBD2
TGTGCCAGTATGCCTAGCGGGAGGGGTGAGCAGTTCTTC
CASMPSGRGEQFF
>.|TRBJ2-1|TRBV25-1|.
TGTGCCAGCAGTGATCTAGCTCGCCCAACCAATGAGCAGTTCTTC
CASSDLARPTNEQFF
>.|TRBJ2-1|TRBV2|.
TGTGCCAGCAGTGAACGTAGAGGGTACGCAGCTAATGAGCAGTTCTTC
CASSERRGYAANEQFF
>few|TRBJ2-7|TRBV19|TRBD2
TGTGCCACCGCGACGGCTAGCGGGAGGACCTACGAGCAGTACTTC
CATATASGRTYEQYF
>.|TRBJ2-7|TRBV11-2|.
TGTGCCAGCAGCCCGGACGTCCTTGCCTACGAGCAGTACTTC
CASSPDVLAYEQYF
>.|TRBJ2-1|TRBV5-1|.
TGCGCCAGCAGCTTAGGGGGGGACAATGAGCAGTTCTTC
CASSLGGDNEQFF
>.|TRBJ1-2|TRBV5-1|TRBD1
TGCGCCAGCAGCTTGGGACAGGGGGAAGGCTACACCTTC
CASSLGQGEGYTF
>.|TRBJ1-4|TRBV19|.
TGTGCCAGTAGGGCCGAGGGCAGGGCTGAAAAACTGTTTTTT
CASRAEGRAEKLFF
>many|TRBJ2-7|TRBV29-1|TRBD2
TGCAGCGGTACCGGGACTAGCCCACGAGGGGGCTACGAGCAGTACTTC
CSGTGTSPRGGYEQYF
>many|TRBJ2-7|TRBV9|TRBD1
TGTGCCAGCAGCGCGACAGGGGCCTCCTACGAGCAGTACTTC
CASSATGASYEQYF
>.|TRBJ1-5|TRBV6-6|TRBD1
TGTGCCAGCAGTGGACAGGGAAGCAATCAGCCCCAGCATTTT
CASSGQGSNQPQHF
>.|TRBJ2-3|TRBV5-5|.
TGTGCCAGTACAGGGTCAGCAGCAGATACGCAGTATTTT
CASTGSAADTQYF
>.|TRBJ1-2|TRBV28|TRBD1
TGTGCCAGCAGAGGGACAGGAGGAGCCTATGGCTACACCTTC
CASRGTGGAYGYTF
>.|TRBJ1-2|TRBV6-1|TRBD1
TGTGCCAGCAGTCTTCCCGGGACAGGAACTTATGGCTACACCTTC
CASSLPGTGTYGYTF
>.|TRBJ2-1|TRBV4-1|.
TGCGCCAGCAGCCAAGGAGACTATACCGGCTCCTACAATGAGCAGTTCTTC
CASSQGDYTGSYNEQFF
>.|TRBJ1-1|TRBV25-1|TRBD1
TGTGCCAGCAGTGAATCAGGGGGGCGGACTGAAGCTTTCTTT
CASSESGGRTEAFF
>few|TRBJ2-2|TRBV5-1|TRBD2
TGCGCCAGCAGCTTGGGGACTAGCCTAAACACCGGGGAGCTGTTTTTT
CASSLGTSLNTGELFF
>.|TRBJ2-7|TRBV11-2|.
TGTGCCAGCAGCTTAGCAGGTACCTCCTACGAGCAGTACTTC
CASSLAGTSYEQYF
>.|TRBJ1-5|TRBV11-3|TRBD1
TGTGCCAGCACCTGGACAGGTTTGTCGTTCAGCAATCAGCCCCAGCATTTT
CASTWTGLSFSNQPQHF
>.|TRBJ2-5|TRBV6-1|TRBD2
TGTGCCAGCAGTGCACTAGCGGGAGCCCAAGAGACCCAGTACTTC
CASSALAGAQETQYF
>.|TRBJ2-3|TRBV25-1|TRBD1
TGTGCCAGCGGGATACCGGGACAGGGCCAACCTAGCACAGATACGCAGTATTTT
CASGIPGQGQPSTDTQYF
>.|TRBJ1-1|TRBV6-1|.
TGTGCCAGCATTCGTACAGGGCGGAACACTGAAGCTTTCTTT
CASIRTGRNTEAFF
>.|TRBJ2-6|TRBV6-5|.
TGTGCCAGCAGTTACGGGGTGGCCGGGGCCAACGTCCTGACTTTC
CASSYGVAGANVLTF
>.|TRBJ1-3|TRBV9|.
TGTGCCAGCAATATGGGGTCTGGAAACACCATATATTTT
CASNMGSGNTIYF
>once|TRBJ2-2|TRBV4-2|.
TGTGCCAGCAGCCAAGCACCCCCGGGACTGGGGGGTCCCGGGGAGCTGTTTTTT
CASSQAPPGLGGPGELFF
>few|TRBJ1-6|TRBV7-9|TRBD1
TGTGCCAGCAGCCCTCCCCCGACAGGGCAATCCTATAATTCACCCCTCCACTTT
CASSPPPTGQSYNSPLHF
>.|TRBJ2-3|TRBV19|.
TGTGCCAGTAGTATTCTTCCGGGCAGCGGCACAGATACGCAGTATTTT
CASSILPGSGTDTQYF
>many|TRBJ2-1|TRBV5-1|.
TGCGCCAGCAGCTCGGGACTTTCTTCCTACAATGAGCAGTTCTTC
CASSSGLSSYNEQFF
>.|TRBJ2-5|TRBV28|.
TGTGCCAGCAACGGAGGGCTCCAAGAGACCCAGTACTTC
CASNGGLQETQYF
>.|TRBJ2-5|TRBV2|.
TGTGCCAGCAGTGTCTACAGCCAAGAGACCCAGTACTTC
CASSVYSQETQYF
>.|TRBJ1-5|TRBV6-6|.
TGTGCCAGCAGTTACTTAGGTCAGCCCCAGCATTTT
CASSYLGQPQHF
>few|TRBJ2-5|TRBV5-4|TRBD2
TGTGCCAGCAGCAGAGAGAGAGGGACTAGCGGCTCGCAAGAGACCCAGTACTTC
CASSRERGTSGSQETQYF
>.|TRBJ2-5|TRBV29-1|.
TGCAGCGTCGCAACTGGGGAAAAGACCCAGTACTTC
CSVATGEKTQYF
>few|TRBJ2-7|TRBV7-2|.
TGTGCCAGCAGCTTAGGTGCCACGCTTACCCCCTACGAGCAGTACTTC
CASSLGATLTPYEQYF
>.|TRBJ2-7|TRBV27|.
TGTGCCAGCAGTTTATTGACAGCGTCTCCCTACGAGCAGTACTTC
CASSLLTASPYEQYF
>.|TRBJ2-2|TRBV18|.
TGTGCCAGCTCACCGGGACCGAACACCGGGGAGCTGTTTTTT
CASSPGPNTGELFF
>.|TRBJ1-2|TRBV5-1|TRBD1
TGCGCCAGCAGCCCATCCTTTGGACAGGGGGCGCGAGCTAACTATGGCTACACCTTC
CASSPSFGQGARANYGYTF
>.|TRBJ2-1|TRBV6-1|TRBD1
TGTGCCAGCAGTGCCAACAGGGGTGAGCAGTTCTTC
CASSANRGEQFF
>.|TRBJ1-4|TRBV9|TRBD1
TGTGCCAGCAGCCCGGGACAGGGTAATGAAAAACTGTTTTTT
CASSPGQGNEKLFF
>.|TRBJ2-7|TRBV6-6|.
TGTGCCAGCAGTCGGGACCAAACCTACGAGCAGTACTTC
CASSRDQTYEQYF
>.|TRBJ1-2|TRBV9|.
TGTGCCAGCAGCGTAGAGTGGGATTGGGGCTACACCTTC
CASSVEWDWGYTF
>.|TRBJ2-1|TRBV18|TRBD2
TGTGCCAGCTCACCAGTCCAAGGCGGGAGCTCGCTATACAATGAGCAGTTCTTC
CASSPVQGGSSLYNEQFF
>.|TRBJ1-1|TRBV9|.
TGTGCCAGCAGCGTAGGTTTAGGGTCCGGGTCTGAAGCTTTCTTT
CASSVGLGSGSEAFF
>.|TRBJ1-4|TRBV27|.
TGTGCCAGCCCTGGACTGGGAGGTGAAAAACTGTTTTTT
CASPGLGGEKLFF
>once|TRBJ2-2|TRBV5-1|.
TGCGCCAGCAGCTTGGTAGGAGGGCGTACCGGGGAGCTGTTTTTT
CASSLVGGRTGELFF
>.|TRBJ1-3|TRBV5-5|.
TGTGCCAGCACCCATTCATCCAGCTCTGGAAACACCATATATTTT
CASTHSSSSGNTIYF
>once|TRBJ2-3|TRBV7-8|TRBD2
TGTGCCAGCAGCTTAAGGGTACTAGCGGGGTCCACAGATACGCAGTATTTT
CASSLRVLAGSTDTQYF